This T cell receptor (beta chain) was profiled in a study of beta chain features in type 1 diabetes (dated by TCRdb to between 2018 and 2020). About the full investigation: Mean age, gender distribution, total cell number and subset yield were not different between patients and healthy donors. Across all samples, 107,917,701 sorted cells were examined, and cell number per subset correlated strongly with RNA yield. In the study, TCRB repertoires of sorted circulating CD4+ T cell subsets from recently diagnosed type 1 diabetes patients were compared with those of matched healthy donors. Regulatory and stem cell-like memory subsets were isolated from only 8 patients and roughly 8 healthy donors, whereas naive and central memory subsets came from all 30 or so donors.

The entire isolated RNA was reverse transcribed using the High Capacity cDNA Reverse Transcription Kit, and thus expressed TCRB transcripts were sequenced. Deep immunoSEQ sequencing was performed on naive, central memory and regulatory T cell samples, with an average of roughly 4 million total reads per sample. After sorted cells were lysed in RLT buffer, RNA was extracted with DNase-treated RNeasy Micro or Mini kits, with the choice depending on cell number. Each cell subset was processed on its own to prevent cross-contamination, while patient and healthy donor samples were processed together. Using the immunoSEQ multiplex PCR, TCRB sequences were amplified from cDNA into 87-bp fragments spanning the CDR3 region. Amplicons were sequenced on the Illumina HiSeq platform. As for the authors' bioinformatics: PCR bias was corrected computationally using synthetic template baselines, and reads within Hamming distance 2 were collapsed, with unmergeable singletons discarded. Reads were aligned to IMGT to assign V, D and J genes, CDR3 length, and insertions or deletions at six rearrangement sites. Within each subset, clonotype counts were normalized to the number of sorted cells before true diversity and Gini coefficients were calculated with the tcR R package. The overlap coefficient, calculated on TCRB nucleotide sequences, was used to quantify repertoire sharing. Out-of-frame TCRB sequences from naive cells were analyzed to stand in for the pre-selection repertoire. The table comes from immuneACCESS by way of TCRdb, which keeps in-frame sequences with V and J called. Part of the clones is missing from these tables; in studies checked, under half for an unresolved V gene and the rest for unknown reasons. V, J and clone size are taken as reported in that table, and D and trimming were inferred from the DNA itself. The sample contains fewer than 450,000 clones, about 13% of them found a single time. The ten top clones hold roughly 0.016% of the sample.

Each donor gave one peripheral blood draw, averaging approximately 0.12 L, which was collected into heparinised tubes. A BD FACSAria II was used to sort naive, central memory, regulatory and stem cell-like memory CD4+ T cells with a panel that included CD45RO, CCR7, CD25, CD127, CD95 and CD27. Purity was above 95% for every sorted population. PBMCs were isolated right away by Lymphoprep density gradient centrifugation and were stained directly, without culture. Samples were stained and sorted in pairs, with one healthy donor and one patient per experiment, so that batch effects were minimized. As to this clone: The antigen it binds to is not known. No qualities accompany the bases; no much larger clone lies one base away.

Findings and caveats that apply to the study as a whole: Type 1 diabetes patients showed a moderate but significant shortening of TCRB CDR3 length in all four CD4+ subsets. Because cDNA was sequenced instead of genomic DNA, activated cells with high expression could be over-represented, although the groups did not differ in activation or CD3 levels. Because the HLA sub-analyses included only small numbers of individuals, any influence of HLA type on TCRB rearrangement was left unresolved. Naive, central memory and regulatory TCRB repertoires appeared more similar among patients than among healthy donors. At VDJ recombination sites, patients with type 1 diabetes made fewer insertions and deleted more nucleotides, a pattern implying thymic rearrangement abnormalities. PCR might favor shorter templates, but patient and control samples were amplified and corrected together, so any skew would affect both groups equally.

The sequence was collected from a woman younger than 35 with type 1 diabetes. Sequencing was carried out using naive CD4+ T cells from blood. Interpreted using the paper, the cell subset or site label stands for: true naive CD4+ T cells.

This receptor carries the CDR3 CASSHQVAGGDTQYF. The base sequence is TGTGCCAGTAGCCACCAGGTAGCGGGAGGAGATACGCAGTATTTT. The rearranged segments are TRBV19 and TRBJ2-3; the central 10 bases match TRBD2. Germline trimming: 6 bases from V, 5 bases from J; junction bases outside gene matches: 8. CDR1 and CDR2 are read off the germline V gene (reference sequence) as LNHDA and SQIVND. Including the terminal cysteine and phenylalanine, the CDR3 comprises 15 residues. Only the CDR3 region is kept as DNA, spanning 45 bases read in frame from base 1.